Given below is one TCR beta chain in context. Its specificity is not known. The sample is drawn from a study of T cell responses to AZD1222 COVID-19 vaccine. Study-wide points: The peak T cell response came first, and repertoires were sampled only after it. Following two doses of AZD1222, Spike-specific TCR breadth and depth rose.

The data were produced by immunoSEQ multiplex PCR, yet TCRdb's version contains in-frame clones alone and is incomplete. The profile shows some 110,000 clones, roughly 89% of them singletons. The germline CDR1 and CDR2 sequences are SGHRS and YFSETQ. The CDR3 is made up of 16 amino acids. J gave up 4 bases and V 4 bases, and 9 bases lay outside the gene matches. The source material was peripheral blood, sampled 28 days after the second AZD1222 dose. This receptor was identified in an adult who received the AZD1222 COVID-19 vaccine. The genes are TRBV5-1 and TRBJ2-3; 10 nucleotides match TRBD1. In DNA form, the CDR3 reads TGCGCCAGCAGCCAGCGACAGGGGGCAGGATCAGATACGCAGTATTTT. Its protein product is CASSQRQGAGSDTQYF.